The clone carrying this TCR beta chain was counted ten times or more. CDR1 is ENHRY and CDR2 is SYGVKD in the germline V gene. V shed 6 bases and J 5 bases; nucleotides not matched to a gene: 3. This CDR3 comprises 13 residues. The sample belongs to a study of T-cell reconstitution after alpha-beta-depleted transplantation in children. Preparing the TCRbeta library involved the use of unique molecular identifiers. One entry per CDR3 protein results from TCRdb running MiXCR on the PCR reads. The data hold over 85,000 distinct CDR3 sequences, with 10% to 13% observed a single time. The V and J genes are TRBV10-3 and TRBJ1-5; 8 positions match TRBD1. This receptor was taken from a human donor who donated a stem cell graft to a child with acute lymphoblastic leukemia. Sequences were derived from PBMCs from the stem cell graft donor, sampled from the stem cell graft. CDR3: CAISLTGDQPQHF. In nucleotides, the CDR3 is TGTGCCATCAGCCTGACAGGGGATCAGCCCCAGCATTTT.